This T cell receptor beta chain was sequenced in a study of shared clonotypes between healthy human individuals. Replicate PCRs from sorted subsets contained around 200 ng DNA, which is tens of thousands of T cell genomes. The assay was immunoSEQ multiplex PCR, and TCRdb's table has in-frame clones only and misses some. The data contain 2.3 million or so clones, roughly 93% of them seen just once; the ten biggest clones take up 0.35% to 0.5%. Germline CDR1 SGHNT, CDR2 YYREEE (reference sequence). Losses at the gene ends were 0 bases for V and 2 bases for J; bases not matched to a gene: 5. The CDR3 covers 16 residues.

The sample was naive CD4+ T cells from PBMCs. Subset specified: CD45RA+ positively selected. The chain is built from TRBV5-4 and TRBJ1-2; 9 bases match TRBD1. This clonotype was sampled from a man in his late teens or twenties in good health. Some clones in this sample may be carry-over from other donors' samples. CDR3 DNA sequence: TGTGCCAGCAGCTTGGGGGGGACAGGGATAAACTATGGCTACACCTTC. Protein: CASSLGGTGINYGYTF.